What follows is one T cell receptor beta chain and its context. The germline V and J ends were trimmed by 4 bases and 6 bases, with 11 bases remaining between them. Germline CDR1 SGHRS, CDR2 YFSETQ. The CDR3 has 12 amino acids. The data originate from a study of blood T cell repertoires in COVID-19. Study-wide background: Material from acute and convalescent COVID-19 was sourced from the United States, Italy and Spain.

Sequencing used immunoSEQ multiplex PCR; TCRdb keeps in-frame clones, though not all of them. Found here are about 150,000 clones, around 90% of them singletons; the top ten hold approximately 0.55%. This TCR came from a man aged 45-65 years with acute or convalescent COVID-19. This chain connects TRBV5-1 to TRBJ2-7; D might be TRBD2 (7 bases). The material sequenced was peripheral blood. Written as DNA, the CDR3 is TGCGCCAGCAGCCCGAGGGGGGGCGAGCAGTACTTC. Amino acid sequence: CASSPRGGEQYF.